This is a list of T cell receptor beta chains from one sample in a study of blood T cells in healthy people across ages. TCRdb reprocessed the 5' RACE reads with MiXCR, giving one entry per CDR3 protein. The sample lists fewer than 600,000 distinct CDR3 sequences; about 27% were seen once. A further study also used this sample, focusing on T cells of mothers and their children.

Material: blood. Receptors were obtained from a boy aged 2 to 10 in good health. Both conserved end residues are part of each CDR3. D genes are given only for firm matches. Not every row has a clone size; where given, it reads once, few, many or a size class.

J,size,V,D,DNA,CDR3
TRBJ2-7,-,TRBV12-3/TRBV12-4,-,TGTGCCAGCAGTCAAGAGACAGAGTTTTACGAGCAGTACTTC,CASSQETEFYEQYF
TRBJ1-4,few,TRBV7-9,-,TGTGCCAGCAGCCAGGACGGGCTTGAAAAACTGTTTTTT,CASSQDGLEKLFF
TRBJ1-2,-,TRBV2,TRBD1,TGTGCCAGCTCGCGGGACAGGGGGCATTACTATGGCTACACCTTC,CASSRDRGHYYGYTF
TRBJ1-5,few,TRBV29-1,-,TGCAGCACCCACACGAGTCGAGGGGATCGTACTCCTCAGCCCCAGCATTTT,CSTHTSRGDRTPQPQHF
TRBJ1-4,many,TRBV6-5,TRBD1,TGTGCCAGCAGTTACTCGCGGGAGGGGGCGTTGGAAAAACTGTTTTTT,CASSYSREGALEKLFF
TRBJ2-3,few,TRBV2,-,TGTGCCAGCAGTGAAACTTTCACAGATACGCAGTATTTT,CASSETFTDTQYF
TRBJ2-7,few,TRBV2,-,TGTGCCAGCAGGAAAGAACTAGATCTCCACGAGCAGTACTTC,CASRKELDLHEQYF
TRBJ1-1,-,TRBV27,-,TGTGCCAGCGCCCGCGGACCGAACACTGAAGCTTTCTTT,CASARGPNTEAFF
TRBJ2-2,-,TRBV6-2/TRBV6-3,TRBD2,TGTGCCAGCAGACCAGCGGGAAATCACGGGGAGCTGTTTTTT,CASRPAGNHGELFF
TRBJ2-5,-,TRBV20-1,TRBD2,TGCAGTGCTTTGCGGGGGGGTGAAGAGACCCAGTACTTC,CSALRGGEETQYF
TRBJ2-7,-,TRBV27,TRBD2,TGTGCCAGCAGTGTGGACCCTAGCGGGATGTACAATGAGCAGTTGTTC,CASSVDPSGMYNEQLF
TRBJ2-7,few,TRBV29-1,TRBD2,TGCAGCGTTGAAGGTGTACACAGATTAGCGGGAGGTGCCTACGAGCAGTACTTC,CSVEGVHRLAGGAYEQYF
TRBJ2-3,few,TRBV7-2,-,TGTGCCAGCAGCTTTGATAACAGGGAGACGCAGTATTTT,CASSFDNRETQYF
TRBJ2-5,-,TRBV29-1,-,TGCAGCGTTGAAATCATTATGGCCCCTCCCCTCGGAGAGACCCAGTACTTC,CSVEIIMAPPLGETQYF
TRBJ2-3,-,TRBV7-9,-,TGTGCCAGCAGCTTAGATAGCGAGCATACGCAGTATTTT,CASSLDSEHTQYF
TRBJ2-3,many,TRBV7-9,TRBD1,TGTGCCAGCAGCCTAGGGACAGGGAAGGATACGCAGTATTTT,CASSLGTGKDTQYF
TRBJ2-5,-,TRBV9,-,TGTGCCAGCAGCGTAGAAAAGGGGGGGCGGGGCCTACAAGAGACCCAGTACTTC,CASSVEKGGRGLQETQYF
TRBJ1-1,-,TRBV27,-,TGTGCCAGCAGTTTCTTGGTTAGTGGAGTGGCTTTCTTT,CASSFLVSGVAFF
TRBJ2-7,few,TRBV7-9,TRBD2,TGTGCCAGCAGCTTAGCAGGGCTAGCGGTCTACGAGCAGTACTTC,CASSLAGLAVYEQYF
TRBJ2-4,-,TRBV5-1,TRBD1,TGCGCCAGCAGCTGGACAGGGGACACCAAAAACATTCAGTACTTC,CASSWTGDTKNIQYF
TRBJ2-3,few,TRBV19,-,TGTGCCAGTAGTAAGGACTGGGGGGCAGATACGCAGTATTTT,CASSKDWGADTQYF
TRBJ2-1,-,TRBV6-2/TRBV6-3,-,TGTGCCAGCAAACGGGGGGCGGAGTACAATGAGCAGTTCTTC,CASKRGAEYNEQFF
TRBJ1-1,few,TRBV2,TRBD1,TGTGCCAGCAGTGAAGCGACAGGGTTGGTGGCTGAAGCTTTCTTT,CASSEATGLVAEAFF
TRBJ2-6,once,TRBV6-2/TRBV6-3,-,TGTGCCACACAGGGTGTGTCTGGGGCCAACGTCCTGACTTTC,CATQGVSGANVLTF
TRBJ2-6,few,TRBV10-2,TRBD2,TGCGCCAGCACCGGGACTAGCGGGGCGTCCTCTGGGGCCAACGTCCTGACTTTC,CASTGTSGASSGANVLTF
TRBJ2-1,-,TRBV12-3/TRBV12-4,TRBD1,TGTGCCAGCAGTTTCGGGGACAGGGGTTTATACAATGAGCAGTTCTTC,CASSFGDRGLYNEQFF
TRBJ1-2,-,TRBV20-1,-,TGCAGTGCTAGAGACAGGGATAACTATGGCTACACCTTC,CSARDRDNYGYTF
TRBJ2-1,-,TRBV20-1,-,TGCAGTGCTTCAACCCGAGGGGTTCCCAATGAGCAGTTCTTC,CSASTRGVPNEQFF
TRBJ1-4,-,TRBV10-2,TRBD1,TGCGCCAGCAGTGAGTCCCTGACGGACAGGGCTCGGGAAAAACTGTTTTTT,CASSESLTDRAREKLFF
TRBJ2-2,many,TRBV29-1,-,TGCAGCGTCGGACAGCCGAACACCGGGGAGCTGTTTTTT,CSVGQPNTGELFF
TRBJ2-2,-,TRBV7-9,-,TGTGCCAGCGGGGTACGGGGCACCGGGGAGCTGTTTTTT,CASGVRGTGELFF
TRBJ1-4,few,TRBV7-9,-,TGTGCCAGCAGCTTTGGACAGTTCGTTGGCATGTGGGGCCTTGAGGAAAAACTGTTTTTT,CASSFGQFVGMWGLEEKLFF
TRBJ2-1,-,TRBV19,TRBD2,TGTGCCAGTAGCCGTGGACTAGCATCCTACAATGAGCAGTTCTTC,CASSRGLASYNEQFF
TRBJ2-2,few,TRBV24-1,-,TGTGCCACCCAGAACGCCGGGGAGCTGTTTTTT,CATQNAGELFF
TRBJ1-2,-,TRBV12-3/TRBV12-4,-,TGTGCCAGCAGTTTGATGGCAGGGGTTAACTATGGCTACACCTTC,CASSLMAGVNYGYTF
TRBJ2-7,few,TRBV29-1,-,TGCAGCGTTGTTTCCCAGGTTGCATACGAGCAGTACTTC,CSVVSQVAYEQYF
TRBJ2-5,many,TRBV6-2/TRBV6-3,-,TGTGCCAGCATAAGGGATGGACAAGAGACCCAGTACTTC,CASIRDGQETQYF
TRBJ2-5,few,TRBV7-3,-,TGTGCCAGCAGCGACAGACAAGGGAAGCAGTACTTC,CASSDRQGKQYF
TRBJ1-4,few,TRBV6-2/TRBV6-3,-,TGTGCCAGCAGTTACGGGGGACGGGGACCGGGTGAAAAACTGTTTTTT,CASSYGGRGPGEKLFF
TRBJ1-1,-,TRBV12-3/TRBV12-4,-,TGTGCCAGCACCGCCTGGGAGGACACTGAAGCTTTCTTT,CASTAWEDTEAFF
TRBJ2-5,few,TRBV7-6,TRBD2,TGTGCCAGCGGGTCTAGCGGGAGTGCAGAGACCCAGTACTTC,CASGSSGSAETQYF
TRBJ2-2,-,TRBV7-9,TRBD2,TGTGCCAGCAGTTGGAGGGCGGGAGATTCTGCCGGGGAGCTGTTTTTT,CASSWRAGDSAGELFF
TRBJ1-1,-,TRBV14,-,TGTGCCAGCAGCCAAGTGGGAGACCCTGAAGCTTTCTTT,CASSQVGDPEAFF
TRBJ1-2,few,TRBV4-3,-,TGCGCCAGCAGCCAAGAACACAGTAACTATGGCTACACCTTC,CASSQEHSNYGYTF
TRBJ2-1,-,TRBV20-1,TRBD2,TGCAGTGCTAGGCAACGTGCACGGGGCGGGAGAACTAACAATGAGCAGTTCTTC,CSARQRARGGRTNNEQFF
TRBJ2-5,few,TRBV10-3,TRBD2,TGTGCCATCAGTGAGGTTGGCGGGGGGGCTGAGACCCAGTACTTC,CAISEVGGGAETQYF
TRBJ1-2,-,TRBV6-6,-,TGTGCCAGCAGTGGGGACGGGAGCTACACCTTC,CASSGDGSYTF
TRBJ1-2,-,TRBV2,-,TGTGCCAGCAGTGAAGCGGGGTCAGGGGCCGACTTC,CASSEAGSGADF
TRBJ2-1,-,TRBV6-5,-,TGTGCCAGCAGTTATCGAGTAGACCCATACAATGAGCAGTTCTTC,CASSYRVDPYNEQFF
TRBJ2-5,-,TRBV14,-,TGTGCCAGCAGCCAAGATTGGAATCCTTTAGGCCAAGAGACCCAGTACTTC,CASSQDWNPLGQETQYF
TRBJ2-7,once,TRBV20-1,-,TGCAGTGCTAGAGAGGGCCGCCCCGAGCAGTACTTC,CSAREGRPEQYF
TRBJ2-1,-,TRBV13,TRBD2,TGTGCCAGCAGCTCCGGACTAGCGGCCAACAATGAGCAGTTCTTC,CASSSGLAANNEQFF
TRBJ2-3,-,TRBV6-2/TRBV6-3,-,TGTGCCAGCAGTTCTCGACAGTTGACACGGGGAACTAGCACAGATACGCAGTATTTT,CASSSRQLTRGTSTDTQYF
TRBJ1-1,few,TRBV3-1,TRBD1,TGTGCCAGCAGCCATGGGACAGGGAACACTGAAGCTTTCTTT,CASSHGTGNTEAFF
TRBJ1-4,-,TRBV29-1,-,TGCAGCGTTGAAGATCGAACAAAAAGCAATGAAAAACTGTTTTTT,CSVEDRTKSNEKLFF
TRBJ2-7,-,TRBV28,-,TGTGCCAGCAACACAGCTCTCTCCTACGAGCAGTACTTC,CASNTALSYEQYF
TRBJ1-5,few,TRBV25-1,TRBD1,TGTGCCAGCAGTGAGACAGGGTTTTTGCAGCCCCAGCATTTT,CASSETGFLQPQHF
TRBJ2-6,-,TRBV20-1,-,TGCAGTGCTAGCGGGAGACACCAAGACTCTGGGGCCAACGTCCTGACTTTC,CSASGRHQDSGANVLTF
TRBJ2-7,few,TRBV20-1,TRBD1,TGCAGTGCTACGGACAGGGACGGCTCCTACGAGCAGTACTTC,CSATDRDGSYEQYF
TRBJ2-1,-,TRBV20-1,-,TGCAGTGCATGCCCCCCCGTTTCAGGGCACAATAAGCAGTTCTTC,CSACPPVSGHNKQFF